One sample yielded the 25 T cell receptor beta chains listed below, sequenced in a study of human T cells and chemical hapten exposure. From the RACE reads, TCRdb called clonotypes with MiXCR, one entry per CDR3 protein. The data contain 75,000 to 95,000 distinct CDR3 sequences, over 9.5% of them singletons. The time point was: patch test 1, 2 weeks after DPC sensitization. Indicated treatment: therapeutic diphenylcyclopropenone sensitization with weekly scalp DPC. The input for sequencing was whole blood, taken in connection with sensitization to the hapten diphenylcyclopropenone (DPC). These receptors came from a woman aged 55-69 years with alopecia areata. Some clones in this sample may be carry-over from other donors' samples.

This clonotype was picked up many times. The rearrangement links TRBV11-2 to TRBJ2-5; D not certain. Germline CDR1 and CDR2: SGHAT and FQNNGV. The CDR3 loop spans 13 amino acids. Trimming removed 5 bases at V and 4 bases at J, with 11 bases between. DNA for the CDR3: TGTGCCAGCAGCCAATCTAAAAGAGAGACCCAGTACTTC. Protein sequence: CASSQSKRETQYF. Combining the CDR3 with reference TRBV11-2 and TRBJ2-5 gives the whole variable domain EAGVAQSPRYKIIEKRQSVAFWCNPISGHATLYWYQQILGQGPKLLIQFQNNGVVDDSQLPKDRFSAERLKGVDSTLKIQPAKLEDSAVYLCASSQSKRETQYFGPGTRLLVL.

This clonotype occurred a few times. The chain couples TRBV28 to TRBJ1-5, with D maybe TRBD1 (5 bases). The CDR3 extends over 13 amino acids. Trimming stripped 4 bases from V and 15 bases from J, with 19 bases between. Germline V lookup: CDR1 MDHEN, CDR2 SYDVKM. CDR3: CASSSRAGTVGHF. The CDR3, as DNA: TGTGCCAGCAGTTCCCGAGCCGGGACCGTAGGGCATTTT.

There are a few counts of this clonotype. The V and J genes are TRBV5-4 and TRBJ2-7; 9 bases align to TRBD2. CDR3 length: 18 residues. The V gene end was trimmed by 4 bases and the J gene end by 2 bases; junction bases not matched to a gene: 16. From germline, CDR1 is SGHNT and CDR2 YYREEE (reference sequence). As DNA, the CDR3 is TGTGCCAGCAGCACTGGGGGGCCCCTAGCGGGGATCACCTACGAGCAGTACTTC. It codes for CASSTGGPLAGITYEQYF.

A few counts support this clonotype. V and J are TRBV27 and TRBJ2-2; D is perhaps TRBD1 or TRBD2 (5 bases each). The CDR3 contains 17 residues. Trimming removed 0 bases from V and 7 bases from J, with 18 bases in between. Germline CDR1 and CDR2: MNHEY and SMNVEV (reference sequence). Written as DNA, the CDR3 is TGTGCCAGCAGTTTATCGCCCCGGGGCCTAGTCCTCGGGGAGCTGTTTTTT. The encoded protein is CASSLSPRGLVLGELFF.

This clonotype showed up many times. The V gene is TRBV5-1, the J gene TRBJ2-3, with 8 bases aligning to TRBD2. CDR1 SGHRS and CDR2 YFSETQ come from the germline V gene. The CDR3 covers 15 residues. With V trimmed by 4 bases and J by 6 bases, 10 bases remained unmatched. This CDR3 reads CASSPNLAGLDTQYF. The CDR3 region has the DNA TGCGCCAGCAGCCCCAACTTAGCGGGGTTGGATACGCAGTATTTT.

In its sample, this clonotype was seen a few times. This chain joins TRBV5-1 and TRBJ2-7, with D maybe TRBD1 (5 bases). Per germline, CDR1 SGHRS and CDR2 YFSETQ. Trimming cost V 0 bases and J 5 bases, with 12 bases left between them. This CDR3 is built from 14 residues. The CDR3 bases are TGCGCCAGCAGCTTGGTGCAGGGCCCCCACGAGCAGTACTTC. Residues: CASSLVQGPHEQYF.

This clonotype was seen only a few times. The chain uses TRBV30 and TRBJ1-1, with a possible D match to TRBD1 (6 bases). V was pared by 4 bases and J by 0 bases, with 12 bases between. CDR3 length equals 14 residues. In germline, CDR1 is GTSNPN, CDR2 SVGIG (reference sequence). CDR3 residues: CAWKWTAMNTEAFF. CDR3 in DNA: TGTGCCTGGAAGTGGACAGCTATGAACACTGAAGCTTTCTTT.

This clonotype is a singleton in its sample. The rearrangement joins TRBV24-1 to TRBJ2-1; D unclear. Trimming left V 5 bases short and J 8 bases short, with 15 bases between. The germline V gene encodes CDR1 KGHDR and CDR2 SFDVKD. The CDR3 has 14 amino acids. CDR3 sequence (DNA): TGTGCCACCAGTGGACCGGGTTCTGGCGATGAGCAGTTCTTC. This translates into CATSGPGSGDEQFF.

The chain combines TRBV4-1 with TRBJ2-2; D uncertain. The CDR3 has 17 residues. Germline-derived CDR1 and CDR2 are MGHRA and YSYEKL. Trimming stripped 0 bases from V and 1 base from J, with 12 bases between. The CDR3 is CASSQDVTTRNTGELFF. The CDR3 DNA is TGCGCCAGCAGCCAAGATGTCACGACACGGAACACCGGGGAGCTGTTTTTT.

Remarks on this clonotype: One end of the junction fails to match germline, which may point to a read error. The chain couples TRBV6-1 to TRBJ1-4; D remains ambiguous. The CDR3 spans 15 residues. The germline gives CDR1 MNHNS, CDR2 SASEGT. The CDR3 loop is CASSDRRATNEKLFF. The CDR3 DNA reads TGTGCCAGTAGTGACCGGCGAGCAACTAATGAAAAACTGTTTTTT.

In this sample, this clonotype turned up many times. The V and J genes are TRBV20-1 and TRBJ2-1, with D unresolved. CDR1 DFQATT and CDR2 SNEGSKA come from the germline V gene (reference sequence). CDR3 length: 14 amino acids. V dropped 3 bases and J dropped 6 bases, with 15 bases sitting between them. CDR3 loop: CSASWPNSGNEQFF. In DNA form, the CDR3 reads TGCAGTGCTAGCTGGCCCAATTCGGGCAATGAGCAGTTCTTC.

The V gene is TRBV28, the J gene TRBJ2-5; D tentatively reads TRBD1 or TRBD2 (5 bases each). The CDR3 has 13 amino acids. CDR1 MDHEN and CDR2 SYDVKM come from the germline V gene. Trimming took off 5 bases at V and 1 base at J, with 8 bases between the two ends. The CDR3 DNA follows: TGTGCCAGCAGTCGGGGCTTCCAAGAGACCCAGTACTTC. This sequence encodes CASSRGFQETQYF.

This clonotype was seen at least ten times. CDR3 DNA: TGTGCCTGGATGGGTATGCGGGGGTCCTCCTACAATGAGCAGTTCTTC. Its protein product is CAWMGMRGSSYNEQFF. The V gene is TRBV30, the J gene TRBJ2-1; 7 bases map to TRBD2. Per the germline V gene, CDR1 is GTSNPN and CDR2 is SVGIG (reference sequence). The CDR3 runs to 16 residues. The V segment lost 4 bases and the J segment 0 bases; nucleotides outside the gene matches: 9.

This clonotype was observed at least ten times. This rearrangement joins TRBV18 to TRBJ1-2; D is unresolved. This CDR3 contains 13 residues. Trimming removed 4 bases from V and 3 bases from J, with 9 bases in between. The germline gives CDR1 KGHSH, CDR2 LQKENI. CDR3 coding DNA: TGTGCCAGCTCACGGGGAGAGGACTATGGCTACACCTTC. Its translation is CASSRGEDYGYTF.

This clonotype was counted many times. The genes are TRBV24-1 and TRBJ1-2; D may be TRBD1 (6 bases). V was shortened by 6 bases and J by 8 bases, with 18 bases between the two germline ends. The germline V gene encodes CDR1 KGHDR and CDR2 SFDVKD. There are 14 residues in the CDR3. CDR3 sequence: CATSPPDRSAGYTF. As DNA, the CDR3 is TGTGCCACCAGTCCCCCGGACAGAAGTGCCGGCTACACCTTC.

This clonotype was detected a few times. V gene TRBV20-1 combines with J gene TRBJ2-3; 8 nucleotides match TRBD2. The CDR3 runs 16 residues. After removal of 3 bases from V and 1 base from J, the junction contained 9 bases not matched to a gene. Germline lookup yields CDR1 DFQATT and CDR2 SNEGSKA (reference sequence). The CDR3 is CSASPMSGRRTDTQYF. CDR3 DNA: TGCAGTGCTAGTCCTATGAGCGGGAGACGCACAGATACGCAGTATTTT.

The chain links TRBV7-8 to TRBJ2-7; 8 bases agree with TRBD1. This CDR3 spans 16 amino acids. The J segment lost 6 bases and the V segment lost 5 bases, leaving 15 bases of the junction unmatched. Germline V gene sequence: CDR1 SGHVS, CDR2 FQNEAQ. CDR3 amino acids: CASSPRISQGASEQYF. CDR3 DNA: TGTGCCAGCAGCCCCCGGATAAGCCAGGGGGCAAGCGAGCAGTACTTC.

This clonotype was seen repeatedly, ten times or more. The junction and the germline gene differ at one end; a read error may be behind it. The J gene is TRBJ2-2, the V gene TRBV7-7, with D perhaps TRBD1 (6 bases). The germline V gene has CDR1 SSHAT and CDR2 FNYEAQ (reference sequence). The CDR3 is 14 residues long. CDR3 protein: CASSLSRGTGELFF. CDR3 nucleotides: TGTGCTAGCAGCTTATCAAGGGGGACCGGGGAGCTGTTTTTT. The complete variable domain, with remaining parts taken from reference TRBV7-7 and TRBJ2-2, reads GAGVSQSPRYKVTKRGQDVTLRCDPISSHATLYWYQQALGQGPEFLTYFNYEAQPDKSGLPSDRFSAERPEGSISTLTIQRTEQRDSAMYRCASSLSRGTGELFFGEGSRLTVL.

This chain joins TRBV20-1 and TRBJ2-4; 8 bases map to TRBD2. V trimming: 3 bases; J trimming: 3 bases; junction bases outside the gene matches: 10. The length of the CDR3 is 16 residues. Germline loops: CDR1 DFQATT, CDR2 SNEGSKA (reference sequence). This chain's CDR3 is CSARAANRGGKNIQYF. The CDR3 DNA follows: TGCAGTGCTAGGGCCGCAAATCGGGGGGGCAAAAACATTCAGTACTTC.

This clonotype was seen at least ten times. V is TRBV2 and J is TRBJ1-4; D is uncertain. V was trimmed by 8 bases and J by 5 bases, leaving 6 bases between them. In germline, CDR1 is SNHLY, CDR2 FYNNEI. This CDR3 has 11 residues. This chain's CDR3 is CASRANEKLFF. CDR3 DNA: TGTGCCAGCCGGGCGAATGAAAAACTGTTTTTT.

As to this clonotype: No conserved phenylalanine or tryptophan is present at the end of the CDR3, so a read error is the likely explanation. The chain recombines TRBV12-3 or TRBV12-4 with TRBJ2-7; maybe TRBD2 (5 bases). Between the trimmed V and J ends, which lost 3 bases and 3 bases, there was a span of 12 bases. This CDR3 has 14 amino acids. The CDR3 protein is CASSFSERDYEQYL. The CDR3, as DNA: TGTGCCAGCAGTTTCTCCGAGAGGGACTACGAGCAGTACTTA.

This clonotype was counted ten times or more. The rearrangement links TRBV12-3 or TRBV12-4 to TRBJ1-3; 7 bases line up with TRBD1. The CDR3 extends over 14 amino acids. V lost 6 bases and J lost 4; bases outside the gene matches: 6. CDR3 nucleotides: TGTGCCAGCAGCCGACAGGGTGGAGGAAACACCATATATTTT. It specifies CASSRQGGGNTIYF.

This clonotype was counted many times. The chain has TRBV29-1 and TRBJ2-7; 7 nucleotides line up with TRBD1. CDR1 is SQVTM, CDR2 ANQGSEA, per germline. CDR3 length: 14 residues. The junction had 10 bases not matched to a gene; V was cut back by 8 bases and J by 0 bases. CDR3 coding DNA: TGCAGCACTCGCCGGGACAGCAGCTCCTACGAGCAGTACTTC. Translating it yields CSTRRDSSSYEQYF.

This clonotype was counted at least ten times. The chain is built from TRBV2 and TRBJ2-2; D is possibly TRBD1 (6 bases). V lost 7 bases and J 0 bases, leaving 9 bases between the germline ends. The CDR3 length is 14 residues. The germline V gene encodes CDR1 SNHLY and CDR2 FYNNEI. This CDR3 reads CASKGTTNTGELFF. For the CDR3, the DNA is TGTGCCAGCAAGGGGACAACGAACACCGGGGAGCTGTTTTTT.

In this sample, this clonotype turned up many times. The CDR3 nucleotides are TGTGCCAGCAGCTTGGCCCAAACAGGGTCGGATACGCAGTATTTT. Encoded protein: CASSLAQTGSDTQYF. The chain is built from TRBV5-4 and TRBJ2-3; TRBD1 might be the D (6 bases). Per germline, CDR1 SGHNT and CDR2 YYREEE (reference sequence). This CDR3 comprises 15 residues. V was pared by 0 bases and J by 6 bases, with 14 bases between.